This T cell receptor beta chain originates from a study of blood T cell repertoires in COVID-19. How the authors handled the data: From reference gene primer amplification, estimates of nucleated cell counts were derived. Method: immunoSEQ multiplex PCR; TCRdb's copy keeps in-frame clones and lacks some. V and J calls and clone size come straight from that table; D and trimming were deduced from the DNA. The sample lists 300,000 or so clones, around 90% occurring once. This clone has a single count. This CDR3 has 15 residues. CDR1 is LNHDA, CDR2 SQIVND, per germline (reference sequence). J lost 6 bases, V lost 7 bases, and 13 bases had no gene match.

The chain carries TRBV19 and TRBJ1-1; 8 nucleotides agree with TRBD1. This clonotype was obtained from a woman aged 25 to 39 who had recovered from COVID-19. Source material: PBMCs or T cells enriched from blood (not recorded which). The CDR3 sequence is CASMVLGQEGPEAFF. The CDR3 DNA reads TGTGCCAGTATGGTCTTGGGACAGGAGGGCCCTGAAGCTTTCTTT.